The clone carrying this T cell receptor beta chain was seen at least ten times. TCRdb recomputed clones from the PCR reads via MiXCR. The table shows around 20,000 clones, with 11% occurring only once. None of the patients had undergone any treatment ahead of thyroid surgery. The CDR3 contains 16 residues. Trimming removed 2 bases at V and 5 bases at J, with 18 bases between. Germline V gene data show CDR1 as SGHTA and CDR2 as FQGNSA. These data are taken from a study of metastatic and nonmetastatic thyroid tumors. The specimen was blood. The sequence was obtained from a female donor with papillary thyroid cancer or a benign thyroid nodule (not recorded which). Some clones in this sample may be carry-over from other donors' samples. The V gene is TRBV7-2, the J gene TRBJ1-1, with unresolved D. CDR3 region: CASSLTVFGRRTEAFF. In DNA, the CDR3 is TGTGCCAGCAGCTTAACAGTCTTCGGAAGACGGACTGAAGCTTTCTTT.